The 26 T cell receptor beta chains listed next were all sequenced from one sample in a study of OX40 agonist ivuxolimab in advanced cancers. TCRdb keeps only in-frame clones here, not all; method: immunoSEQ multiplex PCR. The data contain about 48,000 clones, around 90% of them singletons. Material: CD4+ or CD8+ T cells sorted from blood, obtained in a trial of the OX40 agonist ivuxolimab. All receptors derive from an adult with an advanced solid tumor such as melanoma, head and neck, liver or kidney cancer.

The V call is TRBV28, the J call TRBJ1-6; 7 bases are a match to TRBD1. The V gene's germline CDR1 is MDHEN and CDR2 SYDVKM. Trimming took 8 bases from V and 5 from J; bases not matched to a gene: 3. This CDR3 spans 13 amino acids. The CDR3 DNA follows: TGTGCCAGCCTTGGACAGGATAATTCACCCCTCCACTTT. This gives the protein CASLGQDNSPLHF.

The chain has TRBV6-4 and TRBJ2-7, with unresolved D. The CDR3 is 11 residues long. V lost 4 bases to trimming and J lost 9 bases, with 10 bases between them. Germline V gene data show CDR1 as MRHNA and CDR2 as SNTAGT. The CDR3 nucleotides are TGTGCCAGCAGTGGAGCCGTCCGGCAGTACGTC. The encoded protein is CASSGAVRQYV.

Here the CDR3 reads CASSFNPSGGASYEQYF. The DNA of the CDR3 is TGCGCCAGCAGCTTCAACCCGAGCGGGGGAGCCTCCTACGAGCAGTACTTC. V and J are TRBV5-1 and TRBJ2-7; TRBD2 matches at 8 bases. V shed 2 bases and J 0 bases; nucleotides not matched to a gene: 10. Germline CDR1 is SGHRS and CDR2 is YFSETQ. The CDR3 runs 17 residues.

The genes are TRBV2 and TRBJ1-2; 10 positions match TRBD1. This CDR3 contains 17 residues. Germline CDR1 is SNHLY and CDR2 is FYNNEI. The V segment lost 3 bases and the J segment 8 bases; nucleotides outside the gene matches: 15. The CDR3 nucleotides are TGTGCCAGCAGTGAGGAGACAGGGGGCGCTGAGGTGGACGGCTACACCTTC. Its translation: CASSEETGGAEVDGYTF.

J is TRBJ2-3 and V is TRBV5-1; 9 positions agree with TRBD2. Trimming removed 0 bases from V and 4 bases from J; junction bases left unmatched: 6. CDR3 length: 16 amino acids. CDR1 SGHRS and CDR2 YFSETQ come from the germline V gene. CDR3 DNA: TGCGCCAGCAGCTTGGGGGCGGGGGGGCCCCCAGATACGCAGTATTTT. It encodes CASSLGAGGPPDTQYF.

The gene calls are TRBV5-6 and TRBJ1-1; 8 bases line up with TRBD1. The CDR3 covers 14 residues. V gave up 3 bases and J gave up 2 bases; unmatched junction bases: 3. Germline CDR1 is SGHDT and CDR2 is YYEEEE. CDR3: CASSWAGGNTEAFF. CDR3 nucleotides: TGTGCCAGCAGCTGGGCAGGGGGCAACACTGAAGCTTTCTTT.

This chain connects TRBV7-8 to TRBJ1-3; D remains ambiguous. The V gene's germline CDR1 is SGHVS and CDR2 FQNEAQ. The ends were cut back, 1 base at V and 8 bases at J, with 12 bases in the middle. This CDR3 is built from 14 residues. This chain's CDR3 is CASSLVGGSDTIYF. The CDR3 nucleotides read TGTGCCAGCAGCTTAGTTGGAGGGTCTGACACCATATATTTT.

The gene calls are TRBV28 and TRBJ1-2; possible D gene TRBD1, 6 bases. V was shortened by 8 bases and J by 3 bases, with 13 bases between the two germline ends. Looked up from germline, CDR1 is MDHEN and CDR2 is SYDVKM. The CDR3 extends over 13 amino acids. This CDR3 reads CASGTGAHYGYTF. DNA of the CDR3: TGTGCCAGCGGTACGGGGGCCCACTATGGCTACACCTTC.

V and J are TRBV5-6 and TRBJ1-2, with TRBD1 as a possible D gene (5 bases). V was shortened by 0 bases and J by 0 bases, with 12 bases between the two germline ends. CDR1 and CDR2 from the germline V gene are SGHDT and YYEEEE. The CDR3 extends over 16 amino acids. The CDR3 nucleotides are TGTGCCAGCAGCTTGGATCGACAGAGATCTAACTATGGCTACACCTTC. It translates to CASSLDRQRSNYGYTF.

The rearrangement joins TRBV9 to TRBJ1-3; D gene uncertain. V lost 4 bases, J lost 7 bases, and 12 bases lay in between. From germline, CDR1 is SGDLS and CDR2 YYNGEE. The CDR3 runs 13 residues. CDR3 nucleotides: TGTGCCAGCAGCCCCGGACTAGGCAACACCATATATTTT. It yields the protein CASSPGLGNTIYF.

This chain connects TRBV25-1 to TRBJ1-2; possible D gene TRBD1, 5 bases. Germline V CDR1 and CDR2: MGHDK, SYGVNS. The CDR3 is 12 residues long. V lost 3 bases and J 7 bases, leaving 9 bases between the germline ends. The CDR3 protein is CASSEYRSGYTF. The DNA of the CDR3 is TGTGCCAGCAGTGAGTACAGGTCTGGCTACACCTTC.

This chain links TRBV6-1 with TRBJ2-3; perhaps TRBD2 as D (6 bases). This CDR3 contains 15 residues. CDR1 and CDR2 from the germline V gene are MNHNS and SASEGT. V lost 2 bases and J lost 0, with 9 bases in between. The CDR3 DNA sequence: TGTGCCAGCAGTGAATATAGCGGAAGCACAGATACGCAGTATTTT. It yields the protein CASSEYSGSTDTQYF.

CDR3 sequence (DNA): TGTGCCAGCAGCTTAGAGTATCAGGAGAGTCAGCCCCAGCATTTT. This gives the protein CASSLEYQESQPQHF. The chain couples TRBV7-2 to TRBJ1-5; D is undetermined. Germline V gives CDR1 SGHTA, CDR2 FQGNSA. CDR3 length: 15 residues. The V end lost 1 base, the J end lost 6 bases, and 13 bases lay between the germline ends.

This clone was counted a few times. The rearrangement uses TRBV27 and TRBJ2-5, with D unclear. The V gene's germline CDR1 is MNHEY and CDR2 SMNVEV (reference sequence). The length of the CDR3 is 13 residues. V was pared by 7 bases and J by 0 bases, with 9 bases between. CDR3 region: CASTLVYQETQYF. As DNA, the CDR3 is TGTGCCAGCACCCTGGTGTACCAAGAGACCCAGTACTTC.

The CDR3 DNA follows: TGTGCCAGCAGCCACTACAGGGGCCCGGGATCACCCCTCCACTTT. This gives the protein CASSHYRGPGSPLHF. This chain links TRBV14 with TRBJ1-6; 7 nucleotides agree with TRBD1. J gave up 10 bases and V 3 bases, and 9 bases lay outside the gene matches. The V gene's germline CDR1 is SGHDN and CDR2 FVKESK. The CDR3 has 15 amino acids. Full variable domain (missing parts from reference TRBV14 and TRBJ1-6): EAGVTQFPSHSVIEKGQTVTLRCDPISGHDNLYWYRRVMGKEIKFLLHFVKESKQDESGMPNNRFLAERTGGTYSTLKVQPAELEDSGVYFCASSHYRGPGSPLHFGNGTRLTVT.

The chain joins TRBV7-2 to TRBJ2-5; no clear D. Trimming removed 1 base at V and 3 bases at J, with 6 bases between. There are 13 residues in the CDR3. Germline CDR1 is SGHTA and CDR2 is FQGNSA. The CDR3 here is CASSLDAEETQYF. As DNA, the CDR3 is TGTGCCAGCAGCTTAGATGCAGAAGAGACCCAGTACTTC.

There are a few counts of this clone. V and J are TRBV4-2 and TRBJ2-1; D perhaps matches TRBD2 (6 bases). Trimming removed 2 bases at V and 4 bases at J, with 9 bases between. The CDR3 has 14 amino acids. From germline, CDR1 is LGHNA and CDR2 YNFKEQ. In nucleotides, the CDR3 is TGTGCCAGCAGCCAATCGGGGGAATACAATGAGCAGTTCTTC. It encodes CASSQSGEYNEQFF.

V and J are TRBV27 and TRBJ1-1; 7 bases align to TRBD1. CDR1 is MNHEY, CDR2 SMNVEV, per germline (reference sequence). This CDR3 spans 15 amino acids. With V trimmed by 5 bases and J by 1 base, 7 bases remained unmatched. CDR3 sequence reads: CASSPWTGTNTEAFF. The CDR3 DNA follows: TGTGCCAGCAGTCCCTGGACAGGTACGAACACTGAAGCTTTCTTT.

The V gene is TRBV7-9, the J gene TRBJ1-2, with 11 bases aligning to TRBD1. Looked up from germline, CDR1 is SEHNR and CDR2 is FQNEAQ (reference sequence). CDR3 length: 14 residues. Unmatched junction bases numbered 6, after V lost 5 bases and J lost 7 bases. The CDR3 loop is CASSTGQGAGGYTF. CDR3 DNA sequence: TGTGCCAGCAGCACCGGACAGGGGGCTGGTGGCTACACCTTC. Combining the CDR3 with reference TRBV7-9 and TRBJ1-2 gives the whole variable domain DTGVSQNPRHKITKRGQNVTFRCDPISEHNRLYWYRQTLGQGPEFLTYFQNEAQLEKSRLLSDRFSAERPKGSFSTLEIQRTEQGDSAMYLCASSTGQGAGGYTFGSGTRLTVV.

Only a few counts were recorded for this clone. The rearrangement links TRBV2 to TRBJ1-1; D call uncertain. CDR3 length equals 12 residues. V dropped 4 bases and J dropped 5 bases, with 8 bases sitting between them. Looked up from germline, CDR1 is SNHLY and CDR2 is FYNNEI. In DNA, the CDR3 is TGTGCCAGCAGTGGCGGAATTACTGAAGCTTTCTTT. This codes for CASSGGITEAFF.

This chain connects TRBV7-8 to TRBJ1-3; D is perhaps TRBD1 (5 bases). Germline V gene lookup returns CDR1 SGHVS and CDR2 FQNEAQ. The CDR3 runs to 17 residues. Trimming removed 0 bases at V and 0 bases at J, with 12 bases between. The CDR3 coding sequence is TGTGCCAGCAGCTTAGCGGGGACTGTGGGCTCTGGAAACACCATATATTTT. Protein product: CASSLAGTVGSGNTIYF.

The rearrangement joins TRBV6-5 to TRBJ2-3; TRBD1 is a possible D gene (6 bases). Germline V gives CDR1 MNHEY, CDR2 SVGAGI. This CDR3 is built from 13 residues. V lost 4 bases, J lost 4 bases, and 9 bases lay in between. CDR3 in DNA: TGTGCCAGCAGTTTTGGGGGCGCAGATACGCAGTATTTT. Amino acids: CASSFGGADTQYF.

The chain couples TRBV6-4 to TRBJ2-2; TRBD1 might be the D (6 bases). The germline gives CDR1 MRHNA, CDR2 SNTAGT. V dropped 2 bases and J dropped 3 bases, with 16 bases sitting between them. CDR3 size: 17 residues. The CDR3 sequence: CASSDTVLGADTGELFF. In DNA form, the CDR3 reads TGTGCCAGCAGTGACACTGTTTTGGGGGCCGACACCGGGGAGCTGTTTTTT.

CDR3 protein: CASSSDRERETQYF. CDR3 sequence (DNA): TGCGCCAGCAGCTCGGACAGGGAGCGAGAGACCCAGTACTTC. This chain joins TRBV5-1 and TRBJ2-5; 8 positions match TRBD1. This CDR3 has 14 amino acids. Per germline, CDR1 SGHRS and CDR2 YFSETQ. V lost 3 bases and J lost 4; bases outside the gene matches: 5.

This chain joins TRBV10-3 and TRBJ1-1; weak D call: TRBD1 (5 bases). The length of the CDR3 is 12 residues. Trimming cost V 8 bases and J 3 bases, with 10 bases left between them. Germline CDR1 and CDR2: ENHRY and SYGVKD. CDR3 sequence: CAIGSGDTEAFF. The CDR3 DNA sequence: TGTGCCATCGGGTCGGGGGACACTGAAGCTTTCTTT.

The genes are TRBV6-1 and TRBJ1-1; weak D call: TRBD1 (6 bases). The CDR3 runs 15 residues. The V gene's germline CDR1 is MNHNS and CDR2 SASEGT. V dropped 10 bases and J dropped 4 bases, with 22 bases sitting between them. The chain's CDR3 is CATQKGDEFSTEAFF. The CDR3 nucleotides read TGTGCCACACAGAAGGGGGACGAATTTTCCACTGAAGCTTTCTTT.